This T cell receptor (beta chain) was sequenced during a study of blood T cell repertoires in COVID-19. On the study more broadly: Acute-phase and convalescent COVID-19 samples originated in the United States, Italy and Spain. Nucleic acid was either cDNA or gDNA, and it came from T cells, B-cell-depleted T cells, or PBMCs.

This CDR3 is 16 amino acids long. Losses at the gene ends were 6 bases for V and 6 bases for J; bases not matched to a gene: 11. CDR1 and CDR2 from the germline V gene are SEHNR and FQNEAQ (reference sequence). Patients of the Seattle cohort, enrolled during active infection, were followed longitudinally. Original analysis: Estimates of nucleated cell counts were drawn from the amplification of reference gene primers. TCRdb keeps only in-frame clones here, not all; method: immunoSEQ multiplex PCR. V and J calls and clone size follow that table, whereas D and trimming were derived from the DNA. This sample carries 400,000 or so clones, roughly 89% of them seen once, and the ten largest clones take 0.7% to 1%.

The sequence was obtained from a man between 18 and 29 years old with COVID-19, enrolled during active disease. The rearrangement uses TRBV7-9 and TRBJ2-2, with 9 bases identical to TRBD1. The sequenced sample was peripheral blood. CDR3 DNA sequence: TGTGCCAGCAGTCCTCCGGGACAGGGATCCCCCGGGGAGCTGTTTTTT. Translated: CASSPPGQGSPGELFF.